The next 18 T cell receptor beta chains were all read from a single sample in a study of CD8+CD57+ T cells in acquired aplastic anemia (dated by TCRdb to between 2018 and 2020). Sequencing instrument: Illumina HiSeq 2000. TCR beta VDJ combination and CDR3 sequence profiling used genomic DNA as the template. TCRdb reprocessed the public reads (quality trimming at Q25 with fastp, clone calling with MiXCR) and kept in-frame beta chains. Entries are consolidated by CDR3 protein sequence, retaining the most common genes and DNA. The sample table lists 210,000 or so distinct CDR3 sequences, roughly 53% of them with a count of one. The ten largest clones take up nearly 20% of the sample. Flow cytometry had shown CD8+CD57+ cell expansion in the patients selected for sequencing. The sequenced sample consisted of sorted CD4+, CD8+, or CD8+CD57+ T cells (not recorded which) from PBMCs. Receptors originate from a human donor with aplastic anemia.

The chain has TRBV9 and TRBJ2-7, with TRBD2 identical over 7 bases. This CDR3 spans 15 amino acids. V was clipped by 4 bases and J by 3 bases; unmatched bases: 10. Germline V gives CDR1 SGDLS, CDR2 YYNGEE. As DNA, the CDR3 is TGTGCCAGCAGCTTATTCGGGGGGAGTTTCTACGAGCAGTACTTC. Translating gives CASSLFGGSFYEQYF.

Turning to this clonotype: This may arise from a read error, as a much more abundant clone is one base away. The V call is TRBV24-1, the J call TRBJ2-3; D not certain. The V gene's germline CDR1 is KGHDR and CDR2 SFDVKD. CDR3 size: 13 residues. Trimming cost V 3 bases and J 5 bases, with 8 bases left between them. CDR3 DNA sequence: TGTGCCACCAGTGATCCTGACATAGATACGCAGTATTTT. Its translation: CATSDPDIDTQYF.

In this sample, this clonotype turned up a few times. The V call is TRBV24-1, the J call TRBJ2-7, with D perhaps matching TRBD1 (8 bases). The V end was cut by 6 bases, the J end by 7 bases, with 18 bases between. The CDR3 is 14 amino acids. Germline V gene lookup returns CDR1 KGHDR and CDR2 SFDVKD. CDR3 sequence (DNA): TGTGCCACCAGTAGTCAACAGGGGGGGGAAGAGCAGTACTTC. This gives the protein CATSSQQGGEEQYF.

V and J are TRBV6-6 and TRBJ1-2; possibly TRBD1 for D (6 bases). Trimming took 6 bases from V and 1 from J, leaving 9 bases between them. Germline lookup yields CDR1 MNHNY and CDR2 SVGAGI (reference sequence). CDR3 length: 13 residues. CDR3 in amino acids: CASRSGVNYGYTF. The DNA for the CDR3 is TGTGCCAGCAGATCAGGGGTTAACTATGGCTACACCTTC.

V is TRBV5-1 and J is TRBJ2-5, with D perhaps TRBD1 or TRBD2 (6 bases each). Trimming took off 1 base at V and 4 bases at J, with 14 bases between the two ends. The CDR3 extends over 15 amino acids. CDR1 is SGHRS, CDR2 YFSETQ, per germline. The CDR3 DNA reads as TGCGCCAGCAGCTTGAACCGGGGGCGCGGAGAGACCCAGTACTTC. This gives the protein CASSLNRGRGETQYF.

This clonotype was recorded many times. The V call is TRBV7-9, the J call TRBJ2-2, with TRBD2 identical over 14 bases. Germline V gene data show CDR1 as SEHNR and CDR2 as FQNEAQ (reference sequence). The CDR3 has 17 amino acids. Losses at the gene ends were 5 bases for V and 4 bases for J; bases not matched to a gene: 6. CDR3 amino acids: CASSLTSGGAGTGELFF. For the CDR3, the DNA is TGTGCCAGCAGCCTGACTAGCGGGGGGGCCGGCACCGGGGAGCTGTTTTTT. Based on the CDR3 plus reference TRBV7-9 and TRBJ2-2, the full variable domain is DTGVSQNPRHKITKRGQNVTFRCDPISEHNRLYWYRQTLGQGPEFLTYFQNEAQLEKSRLLSDRFSAERPKGSFSTLEIQRTEQGDSAMYLCASSLTSGGAGTGELFFGEGSRLTVL.

This clonotype was found many times. The V and J genes are TRBV6-5 and TRBJ2-3, with a possible D match to TRBD1 (7 bases). This CDR3 region has 16 residues. The germline V gene has CDR1 MNHEY and CDR2 SVGAGI. Trimming cost V 0 bases and J 7 bases, with 17 bases left between them. CDR3 coding DNA: TGTGCCAGCAGTTACTCGACTAGGGGGCGCTTGCATACGCAGTATTTT. Its protein is CASSYSTRGRLHTQYF.

Notes on this clonotype: Since no conserved phenylalanine or tryptophan closes the CDR3, a read error is the likely cause. Because the CDR3's place on the DNA is in doubt, the DNA is left out and the CDR3 is given as listed by TCRdb. This chain links TRBV7-9 with TRBJ1-6; TRBD1, as called in the table, went unchecked against the DNA. Germline V gene lookup returns CDR1 SEHNR and CDR2 FQNEAQ (reference sequence). The CDR3 extends over 8 residues, inclusive of both ends. The CDR3: CASKQDHS.

The chain is built from TRBV7-7 and TRBJ2-3; D possibly corresponds to TRBD1 (6 bases). The V and J ends lost 1 base and 11 bases respectively, with 16 bases between them. Germline values: CDR1 SSHAT, CDR2 FNYEAQ (reference sequence). This CDR3 comprises 14 residues. The CDR3 loop reads CASSLGLGDNEQYF. The DNA of the CDR3 is TGTGCCAGCAGCTTAGGGTTGGGGGACAATGAGCAGTATTTT.

V usage is TRBV3-1 and J usage is TRBJ1-3; D uncertain. Germline CDR1 LGHDT, CDR2 YNNKEL (reference sequence). This CDR3 region has 14 residues. The V gene lost 0 bases and the J gene lost 6 bases, with 9 bases spanning the gap. The CDR3 sequence is CASSQDLAANTIYF. CDR3 nucleotides: TGTGCCAGCAGCCAAGATTTAGCGGCAAACACCATATATTTT. Supplemented by reference TRBV3-1 and TRBJ1-3, the full variable domain reads DTAVSQTPKYLVTQMGNDKSIKCEQNLGHDTMYWYKQDSKKFLKIMFSYNNKELIINETVPNRFSPKSPDKAHLNLHINSLELGDSAVYFCASSQDLAANTIYFGEGSWLTVV.

This clonotype came up many times. CDR3 in DNA: TGTGCCAGCAGCTTCTATCAGGGTGAAAAACTGTTTTTT. This codes for CASSFYQGEKLFF. V gene TRBV7-9 combines with J gene TRBJ1-4; D might be TRBD1 (5 bases). Germline V gene lookup returns CDR1 SEHNR and CDR2 FQNEAQ (reference sequence). The CDR3 extends over 13 amino acids. Trimming cost V 3 bases and J 7 bases, with 9 bases left between them.

Of note for this clonotype: No conserved phenylalanine or tryptophan ends this CDR3, so it is likely a read error. This CDR3 reads CASSRDSYEQYL. The DNA for the CDR3 is TGTGCCAGTAGTCGGGACAGCTACGAGCAGTACCTC. This sequence joins TRBV19 and TRBJ2-7, with 7 bases lining up with TRBD1. The CDR3 length is 12 residues. V was pared by 5 bases and J by 3 bases, with 1 base of the junction left unmatched. Germline V CDR1 and CDR2: LNHDA, SQIVND (reference sequence).

Many counts were recorded for this clonotype. The chain links TRBV6-1 to TRBJ1-1; no firm D call. The CDR3 is 15 residues long. Between the trimmed V and J ends, which lost 3 bases and 6 bases, there was a span of 17 bases. CDR1 is MNHNS, CDR2 SASEGT, per germline. In nucleotides, the CDR3 is TGTGCCAGCAGTGATCCGGTACGGGATAGATCTGAAGCTTTCTTT. Protein sequence: CASSDPVRDRSEAFF.

Turning to this clonotype: Given the absence of the conserved phenylalanine or tryptophan at the CDR3 end, a read error is likely. V and J are TRBV7-3 and TRBJ2-7; 13 bases are a match to TRBD2. The CDR3 consists of 17 residues. V dropped 5 bases and J dropped 0; count of bases not matched to a gene: 7. Per the germline V gene, CDR1 is SGHTA and CDR2 is FQGTGA. CDR3: CASSPTSGGTSSYEQYL. The CDR3, as DNA: TGTGCCAGCAGCCCGACTAGCGGGGGGACGAGCTCCTACGAGCAGTACCTC.

CDR3 residues: CASSADTGELFF. The CDR3 coding sequence is TGCGCCAGCAGTGCGGACACCGGGGAGCTGTTTTTT. The V and J genes are TRBV10-1 and TRBJ2-2, with D uncertain. This CDR3 comprises 12 residues. Trimming left V 4 bases short and J 3 bases short, with 3 bases between. Germline V gene lookup returns CDR1 WNHNN and CDR2 SYGVQD (reference sequence).

This clonotype was counted only a few times. The chain employs TRBV15 and TRBJ1-1, with unresolved D. The CDR3 is 14 residues long. Trimming cost V 1 base and J 4 bases, with 10 bases left between them. The V gene's germline CDR1 is LNHNV and CDR2 YYDKDF (reference sequence). CDR3: CATSRADVGTEAFF. The CDR3 region has the DNA TGTGCCACCAGCAGAGCGGATGTTGGCACTGAAGCTTTCTTT.

This chain joins TRBV28 and TRBJ2-3; the match to TRBD2 covers 9 bases. Losses at the gene ends were 6 bases for V and 3 bases for J; bases not matched to a gene: 19. The germline gives CDR1 MDHEN, CDR2 SYDVKM. The CDR3 sequence is 19 residues long. The CDR3 DNA is TGTGCCAGCAGCATAGGGCTAGCGGGACCCAGTGGGGGGACAGATACGCAGTATTTT. Its translation: CASSIGLAGPSGGTDTQYF.

The genes are TRBV25-1 and TRBJ1-2; D might be TRBD1 (5 bases). The CDR3 extends over 12 amino acids. Per the germline V gene, CDR1 is MGHDK and CDR2 is SYGVNS. The V end was cut by 6 bases, the J end by 8 bases, with 13 bases between. This CDR3 is CASRRDGGGYTF. In nucleotides, the CDR3 is TGTGCCAGCAGAAGGGACGGAGGAGGCTACACCTTC.